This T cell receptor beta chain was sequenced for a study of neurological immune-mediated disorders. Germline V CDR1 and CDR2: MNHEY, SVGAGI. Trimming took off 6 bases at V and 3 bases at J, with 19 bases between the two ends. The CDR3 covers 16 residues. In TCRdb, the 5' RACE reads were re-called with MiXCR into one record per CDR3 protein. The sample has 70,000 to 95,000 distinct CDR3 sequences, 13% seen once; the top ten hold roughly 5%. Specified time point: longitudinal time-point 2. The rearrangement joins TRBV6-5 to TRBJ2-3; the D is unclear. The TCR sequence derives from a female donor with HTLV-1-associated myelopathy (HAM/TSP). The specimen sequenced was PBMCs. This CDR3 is CASSRKGAERTDTQYF. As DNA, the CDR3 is TGTGCCAGCAGCCGGAAAGGCGCCGAGAGAACAGATACGCAGTATTTT.